The 4 T cell receptor beta chains below were found in one sample sequenced in a study of blood T cell repertoires in COVID-19. This table comes from immunoSEQ multiplex PCR, and its TCRdb copy is limited to in-frame clones, with some not included. Of 200,000 to 250,000 clones listed, over 80% are singletons. Sample: peripheral blood. The receptors derive from a young man with COVID-19, enrolled during active disease.

The chain has TRBV29-1 and TRBJ2-3; 14 bases agree with TRBD2. Trimming took 6 bases from V and 1 from J; bases not matched to a gene: 9. CDR3 length: 17 amino acids. The germline CDR1 and CDR2 sequences are SQVTM and ANQGSEA. The chain's CDR3 is CSVSGTSGSPGTDTQYF. CDR3 in DNA: TGCAGCGTGTCCGGGACTAGCGGGAGTCCCGGCACAGATACGCAGTATTTT.

The J gene is TRBJ1-5, the V gene TRBV7-2, with TRBD1 matching over 7 bases. Germline V CDR1 and CDR2: SGHTA, FQGNSA. The CDR3 extends over 14 amino acids. V was clipped by 6 bases and J by 0 bases; unmatched bases: 2. In DNA, the CDR3 is TGTGCCAGCAGGGACAGGACTAGCAATCAGCCCCAGCATTTT. Amino acids: CASRDRTSNQPQHF.

In DNA, the CDR3 is TGTGCCAGCAGTTCCAACACAGATACGCAGTATTTT. It yields the protein CASSSNTDTQYF. This chain connects TRBV12-3 or TRBV12-4 to TRBJ2-3; no firm D call. The CDR3 length is 12 residues. V gave up 4 bases and J gave up 2 bases, with 4 bases separating them.

The chain carries TRBV5-4 and TRBJ1-4; the match to TRBD1 covers 8 bases. The V segment lost 1 base and the J segment 7 bases; nucleotides outside the gene matches: 6. Germline V gene data show CDR1 as SGHNT and CDR2 as YYREEE (reference sequence). The CDR3 is made up of 15 amino acids. The CDR3, as DNA: TGTGCCAGCAGCTTGAGCAGGGGGCAGGGTGAAAAACTGTTTTTT. It translates to CASSLSRGQGEKLFF.